This T cell receptor beta chain stems from a study of shared clonotypes between healthy human individuals. The repertoire was sequenced with immunoSEQ multiplex PCR; TCRdb's copy has only in-frame clones and lacks some. The sample contains around 690,000 clones, less than 95% of which appear only once. CDR1 and CDR2 (germline): MNHEY, SVGAGI. This CDR3 spans 12 amino acids. V dropped 7 bases and J dropped 7 bases, with 13 bases sitting between them. Only Caucasian adults living in Nashville, Tennessee served as donors. CD8 memory merged CD45RO+ with CCR7-negative CD45RA+ TemRA cells. The material sequenced was memory CD8+ T cells from PBMCs. Subset meaning: CD45RO+ cells pooled with CCR7-negative TemRA cells. The TCR sequence derives from a man aged 18-30 years in good health. Some clones in this sample may be carry-over from other donors' samples. The gene calls are TRBV6-5 and TRBJ1-1; D is unclear. Written as DNA, the CDR3 is TGTGCCAGCACCTCCGGACGGCTTGAAGCTTTCTTT. Residues: CASTSGRLEAFF.